This entry concerns a single T cell receptor beta chain. Germline V gene lookup returns CDR1 DFQATT and CDR2 SNEGSKA (reference sequence). V lost 3 bases and J lost 0, with 11 bases in between. This CDR3 is 14 amino acids long. The source of the sample is a study of T cells in Graves' hyperthyroidism and ophthalmopathy. TCR beta CDR3 sequences were amplified from RNA transcripts. Using the HTBI primer set, a first-round RT-PCR was run on the TCR CDR3. MiXCR, run by TCRdb on the multiplex PCR reads, gives a single entry per CDR3 protein. The sample shows some 570,000 distinct CDR3 sequences, 15% to 20% of them seen only once.

Material for sequencing was blood. The sequence was obtained from a young woman with Graves' ophthalmopathy. This sequence joins TRBV20-1 and TRBJ1-1; tentative D call: TRBD1 (6 bases). This CDR3 is CSASRTGLNTEAFF. The DNA of the CDR3 is TGCAGTGCTAGCCGAACAGGGCTGAACACTGAAGCTTTCTTT.